This TCR beta chain was captured in a study of blood T cell repertoires in COVID-19. As for the study in general: COVID-19 samples, acute and convalescent, were from the United States, Italy and Spain. Nucleic acid was either cDNA or gDNA, and it came from T cells, B-cell-depleted T cells, or PBMCs.

The CDR3 sequence is 15 residues long. J lost 4 bases, V lost 5 bases, and 4 bases had no gene match. Germline CDR1 LNHDA, CDR2 SQIVND (reference sequence). In the original processing: Estimates of nucleated cell counts were drawn from the amplification of reference gene primers. Repertoires were generated with immunoSEQ multiplex PCR, while TCRdb's copy carries only in-frame clones and drops some. D and trimming were read from the DNA, whereas the V and J calls and clone size are those reported in that table. The sample has 60,000 to 80,000 clones, roughly 92% seen once. Sequenced sample: peripheral blood. The origin of this receptor is a human donor in a cohort sampled during active COVID-19. The chain joins TRBV19 to TRBJ2-5; 13 bases align to TRBD2. The CDR3 sequence is CASSPTSGGVETQYF. DNA of the CDR3: TGTGCCAGTAGTCCAACTAGCGGGGGGGTAGAGACCCAGTACTTC.